Below, 26 T cell receptor beta chains from the same sample are listed, as sequenced in a study of CD8 T cells in ankylosing spondylitis. TCRdb analysed the 5' RACE reads with MiXCR anew, one entry per CDR3 protein. Here the sample spans about 280,000 distinct CDR3 sequences, around 20% being singletons. Sequenced input: blood, either unsorted or a sorted T cell fraction (not recorded which). The receptors derive from a male donor with ankylosing spondylitis or in good health (not recorded which).

The chain combines TRBV29-1 with TRBJ2-3; no reliable D call. The germline V gene has CDR1 SQVTM and CDR2 ANQGSEA. The CDR3 is 10 amino acids. V lost 3 bases to trimming and J lost 7 bases, with 5 bases between them. CDR3 amino acids: CSVDFHTQYF. In nucleotides, the CDR3 is TGCAGCGTTGACTTCCATACGCAGTATTTT.

The V call is TRBV9, the J call TRBJ2-1; 8 nucleotides line up with TRBD2. This CDR3 has 15 residues. The V gene's germline CDR1 is SGDLS and CDR2 YYNGEE. V was clipped by 3 bases and J by 8 bases; unmatched bases: 10. The CDR3 protein is CASSATGTRIYEQFF. The CDR3 DNA is TGTGCCAGCAGCGCTACCGGGACTAGGATCTATGAGCAGTTCTTC.

There are a few counts of this clonotype. The chain joins TRBV4-2 to TRBJ1-1; 12 bases align to TRBD1. Germline V CDR1 and CDR2: LGHNA, YNFKEQ. J gave up 3 bases and V 1 base, and 3 bases lay outside the gene matches. This CDR3 spans 16 amino acids. In DNA, the CDR3 is TGTGCCAGCAGCCAAGCGGGACAGGGGGCCGACACTGAAGCTTTCTTT. This encodes CASSQAGQGADTEAFF.

The V call is TRBV5-1, the J call TRBJ2-1; 8 bases are shared with TRBD1. Germline CDR1 is SGHRS and CDR2 is YFSETQ. The CDR3 loop spans 17 amino acids. With 4 bases clipped from V and 0 bases from J, the junction kept 9 bases outside the gene matches. CDR3: CASSPRQGSSSYNEQFF. CDR3 bases: TGCGCCAGCAGCCCACGACAGGGGAGCAGCTCCTACAATGAGCAGTTCTTC.

There are a few counts of this clonotype. The CDR3 reads CASNPGGYNEQFF. The CDR3 nucleotides read TGCGCCAGCAATCCGGGAGGGTACAATGAGCAGTTCTTC. The V and J genes are TRBV5-1 and TRBJ2-1, with 8 bases that match TRBD2. This CDR3 region has 13 residues. The junction had 3 bases not matched to a gene; V was cut back by 6 bases and J by 4 bases. Per the germline V gene, CDR1 is SGHRS and CDR2 is YFSETQ. The whole variable domain, remainder taken from reference TRBV5-1 and TRBJ2-1, is KAGVTQTPRYLIKTRGQQVTLSCSPISGHRSVSWYQQTPGQGLQFLFEYFSETQRNKGNFPGRFSGRQFSNSRSEMNVSTLELGDSALYLCASNPGGYNEQFFGPGTRLTVL.

The chain carries TRBV7-2 and TRBJ2-2; 10 bases match TRBD2. This CDR3 has 16 amino acids. V shed 0 bases and J 5 bases; nucleotides not matched to a gene: 3. CDR1 and CDR2 (germline): SGHTA, FQGNSA. In DNA, the CDR3 is TGTGCCAGCAGCTTAGCTCTGACTAGCGGGACCGGGGAGCTGTTTTTT. It yields the protein CASSLALTSGTGELFF.

This clonotype was seen ten or more times. The chain couples TRBV29-1 to TRBJ2-1; 9 positions agree with TRBD2. The CDR3 sequence is 12 residues long. Germline V gene sequence: CDR1 SQVTM, CDR2 ANQGSEA. V gave up 7 bases and J gave up 7 bases; unmatched junction bases: 5. As DNA, the CDR3 is TGCAGCGCGACTAGCGGAAGAAATGAGCAGTTCTTC. This codes for CSATSGRNEQFF.

The V and J genes are TRBV9 and TRBJ1-2, with a possible D match to TRBD1 (5 bases). This CDR3 is 11 amino acids long. CDR1 SGDLS and CDR2 YYNGEE come from the germline V gene. Trimming removed 3 bases at V and 5 bases at J, with 5 bases between. The CDR3, as DNA: TGTGCCAGCAGCGGACAGTATGGCTACACCTTC. Protein sequence: CASSGQYGYTF. Full variable domain (missing parts from reference TRBV9 and TRBJ1-2): DSGVTQTPKHLITATGQRVTLRCSPRSGDLSVYWYQQSLDQGLQFLIQYYNGEERAKGNILERFSAQQFPDLHSELNLSSLELGDSALYFCASSGQYGYTFGSGTRLTVV.

This clonotype was detected only a few times. The rearrangement uses TRBV12-3 or TRBV12-4 and TRBJ1-2; 11 bases align to TRBD1. The CDR3 length is 12 residues. The V gene end was trimmed by 6 bases and the J gene end by 7 bases; junction bases not matched to a gene: 1. The CDR3 DNA reads as TGTGCCAGCAGGGGGACAGGGGGTGGCTACACCTTC. It yields the protein CASRGTGGGYTF.

The sample holds many counts of this clonotype. V and J are TRBV6-1 and TRBJ1-5; D is undetermined. Germline assignment: CDR1 MNHNS and CDR2 SASEGT. CDR3 size: 12 residues. V lost 7 bases to trimming and J lost 5 bases, with 9 bases between them. The CDR3 sequence is CASKDRYQPQHF. In DNA, the CDR3 is TGTGCCAGCAAGGACCGGTATCAGCCCCAGCATTTT.

This clonotype came up a few times. The chain uses TRBV24-1 and TRBJ2-7; the D gene could be TRBD1 or TRBD2 (6 bases each). CDR1 and CDR2 from the germline V gene are KGHDR and SFDVKD. The V end lost 1 base, the J end lost 4 bases, and 13 bases lay between the germline ends. This CDR3 contains 15 residues. The CDR3 spells CATSDFDGGGYEQYV. The CDR3, as DNA: TGTGCCACCAGTGATTTTGACGGGGGCGGGTACGAGCAGTACGTC.

This clonotype has just a few counts. The V call is TRBV4-1, the J call TRBJ2-1, with 11 bases fitting TRBD2. Germline assignment: CDR1 MGHRA and CDR2 YSYEKL. With V trimmed by 3 bases and J by 0 bases, 7 bases remained unmatched. This CDR3 contains 18 residues. In nucleotides, the CDR3 is TGCGCCAGCAGCCACCGGACTAGCGGGTTGAGCTCCTACAATGAGCAGTTCTTC. It specifies CASSHRTSGLSSYNEQFF.

The chain employs TRBV2 and TRBJ1-4; TRBD1 matches at 10 bases. Trimming removed 8 bases from V and 7 bases from J; junction bases left unmatched: 7. Germline CDR1 is SNHLY and CDR2 is FYNNEI. The CDR3 extends over 14 amino acids. The CDR3 region has the DNA TGTGCCAGCGTGGGGCGACAGGGGGCTGAAAAACTGTTTTTT. Translation gives CASVGRQGAEKLFF.

This clonotype was picked up a small number of times. The chain joins TRBV6-1 to TRBJ2-1, with TRBD2 matching over 7 bases. CDR1 is MNHNS and CDR2 is SASEGT in the germline V gene. CDR3 length: 15 residues. The trim removed 8 bases at V and 0 bases at J, leaving 7 bases unmatched. CDR3 nucleotide sequence: TGTGCCAGCGGCGGGGGACTCGACTCCTACAATGAGCAGTTCTTC. Translation: CASGGGLDSYNEQFF.

The J gene is TRBJ2-1, the V gene TRBV5-1; 13 bases match TRBD2. The ends lost 0 bases at V and 7 bases at J; junction bases unmatched: 10. The CDR3 consists of 18 residues. The germline V gene has CDR1 SGHRS and CDR2 YFSETQ. This chain's CDR3 is CASSLGQGELAGGNEQFF. DNA for the CDR3: TGCGCCAGCAGCTTGGGACAGGGAGAACTAGCGGGAGGGAATGAGCAGTTCTTC.

The sample holds many counts of this clonotype. V usage is TRBV4-1 and J usage is TRBJ1-5, with a tentative D call TRBD1 (5 bases). CDR1 is MGHRA and CDR2 is YSYEKL in the germline V gene. CDR3 size: 14 residues. V lost 1 base and J lost 2, with 6 bases in between. The CDR3 DNA reads as TGCGCCAGCAGCCAAGCGGGGGGCAATCAGCCCCAGCATTTT. It is translated as CASSQAGGNQPQHF.

The chain links TRBV9 to TRBJ1-1, with a tentative D call TRBD1 (5 bases). V was pared by 2 bases and J by 3 bases, with 8 bases between. The CDR3 has 13 amino acids. The germline V gene has CDR1 SGDLS and CDR2 YYNGEE. As DNA, the CDR3 is TGTGCCAGCAGCGTGGGACCGGACACTGAAGCTTTCTTT. It encodes CASSVGPDTEAFF.

The rearrangement links TRBV20-1 to TRBJ2-7, with 7 positions matching TRBD2. Per the germline V gene, CDR1 is DFQATT and CDR2 is SNEGSKA (reference sequence). With V trimmed by 1 base and J by 0 bases, 0 bases remained unmatched. The CDR3 covers 13 residues. In DNA form, the CDR3 reads TGCAGTGCTAGAGGCGGGAGCTCCTACGAGCAGTACGTC. This gives the protein CSARGGSSYEQYV.

The chain employs TRBV7-2 and TRBJ1-5; D is undetermined. The length of the CDR3 is 15 residues. CDR1 is SGHTA and CDR2 is FQGNSA in the germline V gene. V was clipped by 5 bases and J by 0 bases, with 11 bases between them. CDR3 amino acids: CASSPTAYSNQPQHF. The CDR3 DNA sequence: TGTGCCAGCAGCCCAACAGCTTATAGCAATCAGCCCCAGCATTTT.

The rearrangement joins TRBV24-1 to TRBJ1-5; possible D gene TRBD2, 6 bases. The J call could be wrong; TRBJ2-3 is a better fit for the DNA end. The CDR3 spans 13 residues. The germline gives CDR1 KGHDR, CDR2 SFDVKD. DNA of the CDR3: TGTGCCACCACGGAGGGAAATAATCAGCCCCAGTATTTT. This encodes CATTEGNNQPQYF.

The chain combines TRBV27 with TRBJ2-1; no definite D call. The V gene lost 5 bases and the J gene lost 8 bases, with 19 bases spanning the gap. The germline CDR1 and CDR2 sequences are MNHEY and SMNVEV (reference sequence). The CDR3 totals 15 residues. The CDR3 nucleotides are TGTGCCAGCAGTCTTCGCTACCTAAATGCCTATGAGCAGTTCTTC. It translates to CASSLRYLNAYEQFF.

This clonotype was detected only once. V usage is TRBV3-1 and J usage is TRBJ2-7; possible D gene TRBD2, 5 bases. Between the trimmed V and J ends, which lost 3 bases and 9 bases, there was a span of 15 bases. Germline V gene data show CDR1 as LGHDT and CDR2 as YNNKEL (reference sequence). This CDR3 has 13 residues. The DNA for the CDR3 is TGTGCCAGCAGCCACGCTTTTAGCGACGCGCAGTACGTC. It codes for CASSHAFSDAQYV.

At least ten counts were recorded for this clonotype. The rearrangement uses TRBV6-1 and TRBJ1-2; 11 positions agree with TRBD1. From germline, CDR1 is MNHNS and CDR2 SASEGT. The ends lost 5 bases at V and 4 bases at J; junction bases unmatched: 12. The CDR3 is 17 residues long. The CDR3 sequence is CASSTIRTGGLGYGYTF. The CDR3 DNA reads TGTGCCAGCAGTACGATTCGGACAGGGGGCCTCGGCTATGGCTACACCTTC.

This clonotype was seen ten or more times. This sequence joins TRBV5-1 and TRBJ1-2; TRBD1 is a possible D gene (6 bases). From germline, CDR1 is SGHRS and CDR2 YFSETQ. There are 13 residues in the CDR3. Trimming left V 4 bases short and J 6 bases short, with 13 bases between. In DNA form, the CDR3 reads TGCGCCAGCAGCCCCACAGGGAGCAATGGCTACACCTTC. Protein: CASSPTGSNGYTF. Complete variable domain (other parts from reference TRBV5-1 and TRBJ1-2): KAGVTQTPRYLIKTRGQQVTLSCSPISGHRSVSWYQQTPGQGLQFLFEYFSETQRNKGNFPGRFSGRQFSNSRSEMNVSTLELGDSALYLCASSPTGSNGYTFGSGTRLTVV.

This clonotype showed up just a few times. The J gene is TRBJ1-6, the V gene TRBV25-1; 9 positions agree with TRBD1. V shed 6 bases and J 10 bases; nucleotides not matched to a gene: 10. Germline values: CDR1 MGHDK, CDR2 SYGVNS. The CDR3 totals 15 residues. Here the CDR3 reads CASSGWGTGRSPLHF. The CDR3 nucleotides read TGTGCCAGCAGCGGATGGGGGACAGGGCGGTCACCCCTCCACTTT.

V and J are TRBV11-2 and TRBJ2-3; no definite D call. Germline V CDR1 and CDR2: SGHAT, FQNNGV. The V gene lost 4 bases and the J gene lost 6 bases, with 17 bases spanning the gap. The CDR3 extends over 15 amino acids. The CDR3 nucleotides read TGTGCCAGCAGCTCCCCGGCTAGTGGGTGGGATACGCAGTATTTT. Protein: CASSSPASGWDTQYF.